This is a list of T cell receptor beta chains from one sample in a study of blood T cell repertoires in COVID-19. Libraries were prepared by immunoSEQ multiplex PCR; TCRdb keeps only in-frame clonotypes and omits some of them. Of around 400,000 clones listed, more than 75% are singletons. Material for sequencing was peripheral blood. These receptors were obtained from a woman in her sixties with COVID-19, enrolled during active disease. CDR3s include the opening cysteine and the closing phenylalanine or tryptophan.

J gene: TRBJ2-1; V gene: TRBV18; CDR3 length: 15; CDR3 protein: CASSTGQGPYNEQFF
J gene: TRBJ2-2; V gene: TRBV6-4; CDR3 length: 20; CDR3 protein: CASSDSGSSGGIGGTGELFF
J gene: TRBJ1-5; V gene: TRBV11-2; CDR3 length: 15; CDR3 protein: CASSPGPGSNQPQHF
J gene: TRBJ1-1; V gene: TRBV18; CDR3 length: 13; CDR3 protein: CASSPGREAEAFF
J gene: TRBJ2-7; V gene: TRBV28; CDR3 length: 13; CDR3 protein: CASLDAVGYEQYF
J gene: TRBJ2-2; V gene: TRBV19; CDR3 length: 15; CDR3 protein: CASSNPSGVPGQLFF
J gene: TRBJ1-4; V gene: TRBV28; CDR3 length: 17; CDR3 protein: CASSLLGRGVSNEKLFF
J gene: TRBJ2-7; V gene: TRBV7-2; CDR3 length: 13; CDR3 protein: CASSLQDKNEQYF
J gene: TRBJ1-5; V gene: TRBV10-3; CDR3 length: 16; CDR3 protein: CATRGEGRGSNQPQHF
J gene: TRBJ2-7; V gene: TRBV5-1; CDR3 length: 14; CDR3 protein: CASSFGQGADEQYF
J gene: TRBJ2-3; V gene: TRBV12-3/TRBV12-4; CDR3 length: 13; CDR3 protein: CASRTGWTDTQYF
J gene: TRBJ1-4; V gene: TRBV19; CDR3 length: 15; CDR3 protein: CASSKEGLRNEKLFF
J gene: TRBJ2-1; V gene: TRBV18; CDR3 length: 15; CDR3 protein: CASSPPNRGDNEQFF
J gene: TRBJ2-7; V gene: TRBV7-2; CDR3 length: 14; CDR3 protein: CASSLDSSSYEQYF
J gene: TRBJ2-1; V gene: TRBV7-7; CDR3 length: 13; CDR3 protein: CASSPAPDNEQFF
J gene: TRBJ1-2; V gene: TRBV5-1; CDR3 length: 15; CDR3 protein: CASSLIVDSSYGYTF
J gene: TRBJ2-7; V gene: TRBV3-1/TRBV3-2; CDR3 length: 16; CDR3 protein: CASSSRVTGRIDEQYF
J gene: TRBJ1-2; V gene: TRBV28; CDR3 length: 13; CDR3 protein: CASSLDRDYGYTF
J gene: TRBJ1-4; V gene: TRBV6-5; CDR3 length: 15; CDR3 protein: CASSYSGGGNEKLFF
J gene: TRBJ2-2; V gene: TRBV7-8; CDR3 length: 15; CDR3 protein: CASRKAGGNTGELFF
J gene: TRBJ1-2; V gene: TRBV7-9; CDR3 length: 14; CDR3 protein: CASSPGVAVDGYTF
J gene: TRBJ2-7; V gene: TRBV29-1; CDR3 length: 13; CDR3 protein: CSAQTGGVYEQYF
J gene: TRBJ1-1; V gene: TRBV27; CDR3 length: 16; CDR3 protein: CASSFGRGRRGTEAFF
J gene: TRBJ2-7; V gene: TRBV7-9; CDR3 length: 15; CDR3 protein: CASSRTSGAVYEQYF
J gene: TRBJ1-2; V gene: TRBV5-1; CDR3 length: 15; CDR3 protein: CASSPRTGDGYGYTF
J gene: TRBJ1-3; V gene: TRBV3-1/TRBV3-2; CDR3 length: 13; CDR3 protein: CASSEETGNTIYF
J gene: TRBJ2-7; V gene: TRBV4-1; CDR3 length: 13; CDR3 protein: CASSLTEVYEQYF
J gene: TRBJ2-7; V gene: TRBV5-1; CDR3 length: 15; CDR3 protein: CASSTEGSHTYEQYF
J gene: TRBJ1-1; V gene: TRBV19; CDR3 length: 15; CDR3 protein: CASSILGTANTEAFF
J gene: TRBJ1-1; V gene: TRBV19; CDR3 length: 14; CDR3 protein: CASSIRGGNTEAFF
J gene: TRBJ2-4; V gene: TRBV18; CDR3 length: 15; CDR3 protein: CASSPGLLAKNIQYF
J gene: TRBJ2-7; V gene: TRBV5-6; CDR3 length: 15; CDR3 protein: CASTTYTGFLHEQYF
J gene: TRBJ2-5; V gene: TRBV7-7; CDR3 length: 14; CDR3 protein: CASSMIAGQETQYF
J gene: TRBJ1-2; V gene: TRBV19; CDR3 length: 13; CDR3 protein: CASRPGQGSGYTF
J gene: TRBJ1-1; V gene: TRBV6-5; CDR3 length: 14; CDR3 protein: CASHAIGGNTEAFF
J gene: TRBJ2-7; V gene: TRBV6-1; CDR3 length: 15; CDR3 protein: CASSEVAGITYEQYF